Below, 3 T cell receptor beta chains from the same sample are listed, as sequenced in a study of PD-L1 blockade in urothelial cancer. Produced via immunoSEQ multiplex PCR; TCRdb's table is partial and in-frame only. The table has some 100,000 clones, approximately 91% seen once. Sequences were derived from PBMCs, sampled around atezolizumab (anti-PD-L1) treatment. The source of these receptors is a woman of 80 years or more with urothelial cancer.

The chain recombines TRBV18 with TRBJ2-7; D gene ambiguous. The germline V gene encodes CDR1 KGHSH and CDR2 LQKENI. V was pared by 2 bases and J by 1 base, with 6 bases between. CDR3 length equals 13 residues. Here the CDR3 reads CASSPFTSYEQYF. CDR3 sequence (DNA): TGTGCCAGCTCACCATTCACTTCCTACGAGCAGTACTTC.

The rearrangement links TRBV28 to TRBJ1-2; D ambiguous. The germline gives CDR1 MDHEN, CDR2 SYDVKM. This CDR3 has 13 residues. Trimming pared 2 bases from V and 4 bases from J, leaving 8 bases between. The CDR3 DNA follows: TGTGCCAGCAGTTTAACGGGATCCTATGGCTACACCTTC. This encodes CASSLTGSYGYTF.

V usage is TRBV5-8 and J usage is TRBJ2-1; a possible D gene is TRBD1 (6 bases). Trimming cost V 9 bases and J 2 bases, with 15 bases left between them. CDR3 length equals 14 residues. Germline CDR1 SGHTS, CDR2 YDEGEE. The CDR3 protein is CANQAGTTYNEQFF. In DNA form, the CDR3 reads TGTGCCAACCAAGCCGGGACAACCTACAATGAGCAGTTCTTC.